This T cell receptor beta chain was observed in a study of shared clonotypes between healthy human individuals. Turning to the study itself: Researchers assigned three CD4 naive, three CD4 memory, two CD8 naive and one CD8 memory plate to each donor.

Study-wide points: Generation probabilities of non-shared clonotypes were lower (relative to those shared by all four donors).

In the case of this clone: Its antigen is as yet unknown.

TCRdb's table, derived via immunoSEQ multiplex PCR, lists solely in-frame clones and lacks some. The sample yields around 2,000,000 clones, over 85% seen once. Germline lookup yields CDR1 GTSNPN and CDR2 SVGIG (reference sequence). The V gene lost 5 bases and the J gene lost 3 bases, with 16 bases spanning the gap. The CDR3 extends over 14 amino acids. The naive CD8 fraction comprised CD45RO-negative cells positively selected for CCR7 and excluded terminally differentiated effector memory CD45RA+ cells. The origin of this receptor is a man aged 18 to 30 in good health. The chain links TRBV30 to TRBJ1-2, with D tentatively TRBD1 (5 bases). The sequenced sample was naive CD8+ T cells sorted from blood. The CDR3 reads CAWDQGGPDYGYTF. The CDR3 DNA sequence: TGTGCCTGGGATCAGGGAGGTCCGGACTATGGCTACACCTTC.